This T cell receptor beta chain was obtained from a study of T cell clones after liver transplantation. Study background: TCRbeta sequencing after a pre-transplant mixed lymphocyte reaction identified graft-donor-reactive clones, later tracked in post-transplant blood. Blood was drawn pre-transplant, before withdrawal, and after full or failed withdrawal.

About this clone: At one of its ends the junction is not consistent with the germline gene, which may arise from a read error.

Repertoires were generated with immunoSEQ multiplex PCR, while TCRdb's copy carries only in-frame clones and drops some. The sample lists more than 20,000 clones, 75% to 80% occurring once. Looked up from germline, CDR1 is SGHVS and CDR2 is FNYEAQ. There are 14 residues in the CDR3. This TCR was sampled from a human patient who received a liver transplant. Some T cells may be the graft donor's. The V and J genes are TRBV7-6 and TRBJ2-7; D ambiguous. The source was CD8+ T cells from blood, collected less than 70 months after liver transplant. The CDR3 nucleotides read TGTGCCAGCAACTTAGGGCCCTACAGTCCCGGGCAGTACTTC. Translation: CASNLGPYSPGQYF.